This T cell receptor beta chain was sequenced during a study of blood T cell repertoires in COVID-19 (TCRdb year 2020). Background on the whole study: Collaborator samples came from the United States, Italy and Spain and covered acute and convalescent phases of COVID-19. The prospective study material was composed of cDNA or gDNA derived from T cells, B-cell-depleted T cells, or PBMCs. Subjects who had been exposed to COVID-19, were actively infected with it, or had recovered from it provided the deeply sampled blood TCRbeta repertoires that made up the dataset. A freely available public database, intended as a resource for researchers studying the immune response to SARS-CoV-2, is where the repertoires were released. Samples came from the ongoing ImmuneRACE study (first 160 participants) plus 1,254 subjects from 6 global collaborators. A de-identified subject ID, COVID-19 status, age in years and sex were almost always included in the sample metadata. HLA class I and class II types, where available, came from metadata supplied by the sample provider rather than from assay-based typing. Broad study findings and their caveats: The amount of clinical and demographic metadata varied by source and participant and was provided uncurated.

The CDR3 sequence holds 14 residues, the cysteine and phenylalanine included. The read is trimmed to its CDR3 DNA, 42 bases read in frame from base 1. The germline V gene encodes CDR1 SGHRS and CDR2 YFSETQ. The V and J ends are trimmed by 1 base and 7 bases, leaving 11 bases between them. TCRbeta CDR3 regions were amplified from genomic DNA by means of the immunoSEQ Assay, a bias-controlled multiplex PCR. From the authors' description of their analysis: Within the assay, amplification of reference gene primers was used to estimate how many nucleated cells each sample contained. To quantify the absolute abundance of each unique TCRbeta CDR3 rearrangement, sequence reads were collapsed and filtered. For each sample, productive Simpson clonality was calculated by taking the square root of Simpson's diversity index across productive rearrangements. The table comes from immuneACCESS by way of TCRdb, which keeps in-frame sequences with V and J called. Part of the clones is missing from these tables; in studies checked, under half for an unresolved V gene and the rest for unknown reasons. V and J calls plus clone size are reproduced from that table; the DNA served to infer D and trimming. For this sample the table gives 200,000 or so clones, of which around 88% were detected only once. Of the sample, 2% to 2.5% is held by the ten largest clones.

In the prospective study, participants were about 18 to 95 years old, resided in about two dozen geographic areas of the United States, and were enrolled through a virtual design. In the prospective study, participants were assigned to cohorts based on the clinical history participants reported in a screening survey and a study questionnaire. Mobile phlebotomists in the prospective study collected whole blood, serum and a nasopharyngeal or oropharyngeal swab from every participant. Participants in the prospective study had the option to provide additional blood draws and questionnaires over an approximately 2-month period. Blood samples from the prospective study were shipped frozen or at room temperature prior to DNA extraction. A word on this clone: The clone's antigen remains unknown. The record has no base qualities; no much larger clone is one base away.

The chain uses TRBV5-1 and TRBJ2-2, with TRBD2 tentatively as D gene (6 bases match). This clonotype was sampled from a middle-aged woman with acute COVID-19. The sequenced sample consisted of PBMCs or T cells enriched from blood (not recorded which). Here is the DNA: TGCGCCAGCAGCTTGCGGAGGGAGGACGGGGAGCTGTTTTTT. This translates into CASSLRREDGELFF. This CDR3, with the reference TRBV5-1 and TRBJ2-2 proteins standing in past its ends, gives the full variable domain KAGVTQTPRYLIKTRGQQVTLSCSPISGHRSVSWYQQTPGQGLQFLFEYFSETQRNKGNFPGRFSGRQFSNSRSEMNVSTLELGDSALYLCASSLRREDGELFFGEGSRLTVL.